This entry features one TCR beta chain sequence. Its antigen is currently unknown. The data were taken from a study of T cell responses to AZD1222 COVID-19 vaccine. V trimming: 4 bases; J trimming: 1 base; junction bases outside the gene matches: 3. This CDR3 is built from 15 residues. Germline V gene sequence: CDR1 LNHNV, CDR2 YYDKDF (reference sequence). Overall study results and limits: Receipt of two AZD1222 doses was followed by a rise in Spike-specific TCR breadth and depth.

Assay used: immunoSEQ multiplex PCR; TCRdb lists only in-frame clones, some missing. Of 70,000 or so clones listed, approximately 85% were seen once; the top ten hold 20% to 30%. The sample consisted of peripheral blood, taken on day 0 of MenACWY control vaccination. The receptor comes from an adult in good health. This chain uses TRBV15 with TRBJ2-1; 8 bases map to TRBD1. The CDR3 nucleotides are TGTGCCACCAGCACAGGGGGCGCGTCCTACAATGAGCAGTTCTTC. This translates into CATSTGGASYNEQFF.